One and the same sample provided the 28 T cell receptor beta chains below, sequenced in a study of STAT5B mutations in CD4+ large granular lymphocyte leukemia. Generated by immunoSEQ multiplex PCR, the TCRdb table keeps only in-frame clones and is missing some. Of about 34,000 clones listed, roughly 70% were seen once; the top ten hold approximately 1.1%. The specimen was CD4+ T cells from blood buffy coats. The receptors derive from a human donor in good health.

By sample fraction, this clone is medium-sized. The chain uses TRBV5-1 and TRBJ2-1; 7 bases are a match to TRBD2. V lost 4 bases to trimming and J lost 0 bases; unmatched junction nucleotides: 7. The CDR3 has 16 residues. Germline loops: CDR1 SGHRS, CDR2 YFSETQ. In DNA form, the CDR3 reads TGCGCCAGCAGCCGTGTCGGGGGGAGCTCCTACAATGAGCAGTTCTTC. This translates into CASSRVGGSSYNEQFF.

The chain links TRBV28 to TRBJ1-5; D is undetermined. The germline V and J ends were trimmed by 3 bases and 0 bases, with 12 bases remaining between them. Germline V CDR1 and CDR2: MDHEN, SYDVKM. This CDR3 comprises 16 residues. CDR3 amino acids: CASSLRLGNSNQPQHF. CDR3 DNA: TGTGCCAGCAGTTTGCGTCTTGGGAATAGCAATCAGCCCCAGCATTTT.

The chain links TRBV29-1 to TRBJ2-3; D may be TRBD1 (6 bases). The CDR3 runs to 14 residues. Germline V lookup: CDR1 SQVTM, CDR2 ANQGSEA. Trimming removed 5 bases at V and 4 bases at J, with 16 bases between. The CDR3 region has the DNA TGCAGCGTTATCCCGGGACAAATACCAGATACGCAGTATTTT. This gives the protein CSVIPGQIPDTQYF.

The V and J genes are TRBV4-2 and TRBJ2-7; 10 bases map to TRBD1. CDR1 LGHNA and CDR2 YNFKEQ come from the germline V gene. The ends lost 10 bases at V and 3 bases at J; junction bases unmatched: 6. The CDR3 length is 13 residues. The CDR3 loop reads CAKYGTGVYEQYV. In nucleotides, the CDR3 is TGTGCCAAATATGGGACAGGGGTCTACGAGCAGTACGTC.

About this clone itself: The junction shows a germline mismatch at one end, possibly a read error. The chain employs TRBV7-7 and TRBJ1-4; TRBD1 is a possible D gene (6 bases). The CDR3 runs to 17 residues. CDR1 and CDR2 from the germline V gene are SSHAT and FNYEAQ (reference sequence). CDR3 DNA sequence: TGTGCTAGCAGCTTAGAGTCCCCAGGGGCAACTAATGAAAAACTGTTTTTT. Its translation: CASSLESPGATNEKLFF. The full variable domain, in which reference TRBV7-7 and TRBJ1-4 provide the parts outside the CDR3, is GAGVSQSPRYKVTKRGQDVTLRCDPISSHATLYWYQQALGQGPEFLTYFNYEAQPDKSGLPSDRFSAERPEGSISTLTIQRTEQRDSAMYRCASSLESPGATNEKLFFGSGTQLSVL.

V usage is TRBV7-2 and J usage is TRBJ1-1; 8 bases line up with TRBD1. The CDR3 is made up of 15 amino acids. The ends lost 5 bases at V and 4 bases at J; junction bases unmatched: 9. Germline V lookup: CDR1 SGHTA, CDR2 FQGNSA. The CDR3, as DNA: TGTGCCAGCAGCACAACTGCAGGGGGCGGCACTGAAGCTTTCTTT. Translating it yields CASSTTAGGGTEAFF.

This clone was detected a few times. This sequence joins TRBV27 and TRBJ1-1; 9 bases match TRBD1. There are 14 residues in the CDR3. With V trimmed by 6 bases and J by 6 bases, 8 bases remained unmatched. From germline, CDR1 is MNHEY and CDR2 SMNVEV (reference sequence). CDR3 loop: CASSRQGEGAEAFF. The CDR3 coding sequence is TGTGCCAGCAGCCGACAGGGGGAAGGCGCTGAAGCTTTCTTT.

This sequence joins TRBV19 and TRBJ1-4; D not certain. The germline CDR1 and CDR2 sequences are LNHDA and SQIVND (reference sequence). The V and J ends lost 6 bases and 4 bases respectively, with 12 bases between them. This CDR3 spans 14 amino acids. CDR3 bases: TGTGCCAGTAGCATTAGACGGTTTAATGAAAAACTGTTTTTT. This codes for CASSIRRFNEKLFF. The full variable domain, rest sourced from reference TRBV19 and TRBJ1-4, is DGGITQSPKYLFRKEGQNVTLSCEQNLNHDAMYWYRQDPGQGLRLIYYSQIVNDFQKGDIAEGYSVSREKKESFPLTVTSAQKNPTAFYLCASSIRRFNEKLFFGSGTQLSVL.

CDR3 sequence (DNA): TGTGCCACCAGAGGGGGGGGCTTTAATGAGCAGTTCTTC. Translated: CATRGGGFNEQFF. The gene calls are TRBV28 and TRBJ2-1; TRBD2 might be the D (7 bases). V was cut by 10 bases and J by 7 bases, with 17 bases left in between. Germline V gene data show CDR1 as MDHEN and CDR2 as SYDVKM. This CDR3 is built from 13 residues.

The V and J genes are TRBV2 and TRBJ2-4, with TRBD1 matching over 11 bases. The germline V gene has CDR1 SNHLY and CDR2 FYNNEI. The CDR3 has 16 amino acids. Trimming removed 7 bases from V and 2 bases from J; junction bases left unmatched: 7. Here the CDR3 reads CASNAGQGVPKNIQYF. Written as DNA, the CDR3 is TGTGCCAGCAATGCGGGACAGGGGGTCCCCAAAAACATTCAGTACTTC.

The chain joins TRBV28 to TRBJ1-2; TRBD1 matches 7 bases. Germline CDR1 reads MDHEN; CDR2 reads SYDVKM. After removal of 1 base from V and 5 bases from J, the junction contained 10 bases not matched to a gene. This CDR3 spans 16 amino acids. The CDR3: CASSLFEEGAIYGYTF. DNA for the CDR3: TGTGCCAGCAGTTTATTCGAAGAGGGGGCCATATATGGCTACACCTTC.

This clone occurred a few times. The chain uses TRBV28 and TRBJ1-6; TRBD1 matches 7 bases. Germline CDR1 and CDR2: MDHEN and SYDVKM. The CDR3 is 16 residues long. J lost 0 bases, V lost 3 bases, and 2 bases had no gene match. In nucleotides, the CDR3 is TGTGCCAGCAGTTTGGGACAGCACTCCTATAATTCACCCCTCCACTTT. Amino acids: CASSLGQHSYNSPLHF.

This clone was picked up a small number of times. The chain recombines TRBV30 with TRBJ1-5; D is undetermined. The CDR3 extends over 13 amino acids. Per germline, CDR1 GTSNPN and CDR2 SVGIG (reference sequence). Trimming took off 2 bases at V and 2 bases at J, with 7 bases between the two ends. The CDR3 DNA sequence: TGTGCCTGGAGTATGTCAGGCAATCAGCCCCAGCATTTT. Translated: CAWSMSGNQPQHF.

The rearrangement links TRBV7-2 to TRBJ2-5; 7 bases match TRBD2. CDR1 is SGHTA and CDR2 is FQGNSA in the germline V gene. The CDR3 has 13 amino acids. The V segment lost 7 bases and the J segment 3 bases; nucleotides outside the gene matches: 5. The CDR3 loop reads CASKRGAKETQYF. Here the CDR3 DNA reads TGTGCCAGCAAGCGGGGCGCCAAAGAGACCCAGTACTTC. The full variable domain, its missing parts supplied by reference TRBV7-2 and TRBJ2-5, is GAGVSQSPSNKVTEKGKDVELRCDPISGHTALYWYRQSLGQGLEFLIYFQGNSAPDKSGLPSDRFSAERTGGSVSTLTIQRTQQEDSAVYLCASKRGAKETQYFGPGTRLLVL.

The chain uses TRBV28 and TRBJ1-2; 7 bases align to TRBD1. This CDR3 has 14 residues. CDR1 and CDR2 (germline): MDHEN, SYDVKM. Trimming at V came to 6 bases and at J to 3 bases, leaving 7 bases not matched to a gene. The CDR3 sequence: CASSPTGFYYGYTF. For the CDR3, the DNA is TGTGCCAGCAGCCCGACAGGGTTTTACTATGGCTACACCTTC.

This clone was observed a handful of times. This chain joins TRBV30 and TRBJ1-1, with 8 bases identical to TRBD1. Germline loops: CDR1 GTSNPN, CDR2 SVGIG (reference sequence). This CDR3 contains 13 residues. Unmatched junction bases numbered 3, after V lost 3 bases and J lost 3 bases. The CDR3 loop reads CAWREQGDTEAFF. DNA of the CDR3: TGTGCCTGGAGGGAACAGGGGGACACTGAAGCTTTCTTT. Supplemented by reference TRBV30 and TRBJ1-1, the full variable domain reads SQTIHQWPATLVQPVGSPLSLECTVEGTSNPNLYWYRQAAGRGLQLLFYSVGIGQISSEVPQNLSASRPQDRQFILSSKKLLLSDSGFYLCAWREQGDTEAFFGQGTRLTVV.

CDR3 protein: CASSYELAEGRNEQFF. The CDR3 DNA follows: TGTGCCAGCAGTTATGAACTGGCGGAGGGGCGCAATGAGCAGTTCTTC. The V gene is TRBV9, the J gene TRBJ2-1, with TRBD2 as a possible D gene (6 bases). In germline, CDR1 is SGDLS, CDR2 YYNGEE. The V end lost 5 bases, the J end lost 6 bases, and 21 bases lay between the germline ends. The CDR3 consists of 16 residues.

The rearrangement uses TRBV6-1 and TRBJ1-4; tentatively, D is TRBD1 (6 bases). This CDR3 has 17 amino acids. V dropped 4 bases and J dropped 1 base, with 16 bases sitting between them. Germline assignment: CDR1 MNHNS and CDR2 SASEGT. In DNA, the CDR3 is TGTGCCAGCAGTGGTGGCTGGACAGCTATAACTAATGAAAAACTGTTTTTT. This encodes CASSGGWTAITNEKLFF.

The chain employs TRBV21-1 and TRBJ2-6; the tabulated D call, TRBD2, remains unverified against the DNA. TRBV21-1 is a known pseudogene. CDR3 length equals 20 residues. CDR3 sequence (DNA): TGTGCCAGCAGCAATTTTCCTGGTACGGGGTCCGGCCCCGGGGCCAACGTCCTGACTTTC. Protein sequence: CASSNFPGTGSGPGANVLTF.

The gene calls are TRBV4-1 and TRBJ2-1, with D possibly matching TRBD2 (6 bases). CDR3 size: 16 residues. V lost 0 bases and J 4 bases, leaving 13 bases between the germline ends. CDR1 MGHRA and CDR2 YSYEKL come from the germline V gene. The CDR3 bases are TGCGCCAGCAGCCAAGATTTTGCGGGAAGTTACAATGAGCAGTTCTTC. Translated, it gives CASSQDFAGSYNEQFF.

The V call is TRBV2, the J call TRBJ2-5; D remains ambiguous. Per the germline V gene, CDR1 is SNHLY and CDR2 is FYNNEI. The CDR3 is made up of 10 amino acids. V gave up 7 bases and J gave up 5 bases, with 5 bases separating them. The CDR3 sequence: CASTRETQYF. DNA of the CDR3: TGTGCCAGCACCAGGGAGACCCAGTACTTC. The whole variable domain, filled in from reference TRBV2 and TRBJ2-5, reads EPEVTQTPSHQVTQMGQEVILRCVPISNHLYFYWYRQILGQKVEFLVSFYNNEISEKSEIFDDQFSVERPDGSNFTLKIRSTKLEDSAMYFCASTRETQYFGPGTRLLVL.

The J gene is TRBJ2-4, the V gene TRBV6-1; D perhaps matches TRBD1 (5 bases). The V gene lost 4 bases and the J gene lost 3 bases, with 22 bases spanning the gap. Germline V lookup: CDR1 MNHNS, CDR2 SASEGT. The CDR3 has 18 residues. This CDR3 reads CASSVAGMLGSYKNIQYF. The CDR3 DNA is TGTGCCAGCAGTGTTGCAGGGATGCTTGGGTCTTACAAAAACATTCAGTACTTC.

V gene TRBV5-4 combines with J gene TRBJ1-3; D remains unclear. With 0 bases removed from V and 0 bases from J, the gap between germline ends came to 10 bases. Per the germline V gene, CDR1 is SGHNT and CDR2 is YYREEE (reference sequence). This CDR3 has 16 residues. DNA for the CDR3: TGTGCCAGCAGCTTGGGACACCTAAACTCTGGAAACACCATATATTTT. Translated: CASSLGHLNSGNTIYF.

This clone appeared once. Relative to the germline gene, one junction end is altered; a read error may explain this. V and J are TRBV11-2 and TRBJ1-1; D uncertain. The CDR3 totals 14 residues. CDR1 is SGHAT, CDR2 FQNNGV, per germline. The CDR3 DNA follows: TGTGCCAGCAGCCCCAGACGTACACACACCGAAGCTTTCTTT. This translates into CASSPRRTHTEAFF.

The CDR3 sequence is CASRGGQGAYNEQFF. The DNA for the CDR3 is TGTGCCAGCAGGGGGGGACAGGGGGCCTACAATGAGCAGTTCTTC. V and J are TRBV6-5 and TRBJ2-1; 11 bases line up with TRBD1. Germline lookup yields CDR1 MNHEY and CDR2 SVGAGI. The CDR3 is 15 residues long. V gave up 6 bases and J gave up 2 bases; unmatched junction bases: 3.

The CDR3 reads CASSPRDRSTDTQYF. CDR3 coding DNA: TGTGCCAGCAGTCCCCGGGACAGGAGCACAGATACGCAGTATTTT. The chain joins TRBV6-5 to TRBJ2-3; 8 positions match TRBD1. Germline V gene sequence: CDR1 MNHEY, CDR2 SVGAGI. The CDR3 totals 15 residues. V lost 5 bases and J lost 0; bases outside the gene matches: 4.

The chain recombines TRBV7-2 with TRBJ2-1; D unresolved. This CDR3 has 13 amino acids. Germline CDR1 is SGHTA and CDR2 is FQGNSA. Trimming cost V 1 base and J 5 bases, with 6 bases left between them. CDR3: CASSLGLNNEQFF. The CDR3 DNA sequence: TGTGCCAGCAGCTTAGGTCTCAACAATGAGCAGTTCTTC.

CDR3 in amino acids: CASSLSRGRLYEKLFF. In DNA, the CDR3 is TGTGCCAGCAGTTTATCCAGGGGGCGCCTGTATGAAAAACTGTTTTTT. This chain uses TRBV28 with TRBJ1-4; 8 bases line up with TRBD1. CDR1 is MDHEN and CDR2 is SYDVKM in the germline V gene. The CDR3 spans 16 residues. With 1 base clipped from V and 6 bases from J, the junction kept 7 bases outside the gene matches. The variable domain in full, with the rest retrieved from reference TRBV28 and TRBJ1-4, is DVKVTQSSRYLVKRTGEKVFLECVQDMDHENMFWYRQDPGLGLRLIYFSYDVKMKEKGDIPEGYSVSREKKERFSLILESASTNQTSMYLCASSLSRGRLYEKLFFGSGTQLSVL.